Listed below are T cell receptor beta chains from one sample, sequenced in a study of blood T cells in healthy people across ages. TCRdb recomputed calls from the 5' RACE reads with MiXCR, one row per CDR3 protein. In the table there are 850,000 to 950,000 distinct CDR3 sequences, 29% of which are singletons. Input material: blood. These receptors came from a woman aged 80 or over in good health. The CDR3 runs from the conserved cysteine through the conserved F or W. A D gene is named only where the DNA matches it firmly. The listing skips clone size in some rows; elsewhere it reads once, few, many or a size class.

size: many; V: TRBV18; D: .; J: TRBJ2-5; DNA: TGTGCCAGCTCACCCCTTGTCACGGAGACCCAGTACTTC; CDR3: CASSPLVTETQYF
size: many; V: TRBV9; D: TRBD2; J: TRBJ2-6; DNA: TGTGCCAGCAGCTTCCTCTGGGGGGGGAGCGGGGCCAACGTCCTGACTTTC; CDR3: CASSFLWGGSGANVLTF
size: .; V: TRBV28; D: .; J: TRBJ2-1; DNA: TGTGCCAGCAGTAGGGGGGTCCGGGACGGCTCCAATGAGCAGTTCTTC; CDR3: CASSRGVRDGSNEQFF
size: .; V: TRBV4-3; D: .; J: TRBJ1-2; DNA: TGCGCCAGCAGCCAAGTATTGGGGGCGCAGGTAGATGGCTACACCTTC; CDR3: CASSQVLGAQVDGYTF
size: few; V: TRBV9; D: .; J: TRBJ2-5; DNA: TGTGCCAGCAGCGTAGGGAGAGGGGTCCAAGAGACCCAGTACTTC; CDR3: CASSVGRGVQETQYF
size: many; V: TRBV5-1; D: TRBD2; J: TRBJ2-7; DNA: TGCGCCAGCAGCTTGCCCACTAGCGGGGGGAGCTCCTACGAGCAGTACTTC; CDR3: CASSLPTSGGSSYEQYF
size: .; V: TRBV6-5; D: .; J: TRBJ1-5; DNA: TGTGCCAGCAGTTACAGGCCGGATCAGCCCCAGCATTTT; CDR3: CASSYRPDQPQHF
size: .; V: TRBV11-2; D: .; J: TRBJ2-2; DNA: TGTGCCAGCAGCTCAAACAGGGAAACCGGGGAGCTGTTTTTT; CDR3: CASSSNRETGELFF
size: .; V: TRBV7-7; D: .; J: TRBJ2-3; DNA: TGTGCTAGCAGCTTAAGCGAGGAGTCAGATACGCAGTATTTT; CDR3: CASSLSEESDTQYF
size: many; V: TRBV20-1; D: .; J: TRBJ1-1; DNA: TGCAGTGCTATCCGGGTCAATCGACATGAAGCTTTCTTT; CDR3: CSAIRVNRHEAFF
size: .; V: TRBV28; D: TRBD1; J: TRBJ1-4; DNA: TGTGCCAGCGTTGGACAGGGTTTGGCCAATGAAAAACTGTTTTTT; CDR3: CASVGQGLANEKLFF
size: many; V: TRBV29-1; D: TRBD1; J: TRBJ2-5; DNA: TGCAGCGCGTCGGACAGGGTCCAAGAGACCCAGTACTTC; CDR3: CSASDRVQETQYF
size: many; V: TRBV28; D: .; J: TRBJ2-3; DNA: TGTGCCGGAAACAGGGGCACAGATACGCAGTATTTT; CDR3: CAGNRGTDTQYF
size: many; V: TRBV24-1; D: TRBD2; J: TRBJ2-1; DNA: TGTGCCACCAGCGCACTTGGACCTCAGCGGGGGGAATACAATGAGCAGTTCTTC; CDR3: CATSALGPQRGEYNEQFF
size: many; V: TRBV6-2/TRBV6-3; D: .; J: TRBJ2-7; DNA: TGTGCCAGCAGTCCGGGGCGGCGGACCTACGAGCAGTACTTC; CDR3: CASSPGRRTYEQYF
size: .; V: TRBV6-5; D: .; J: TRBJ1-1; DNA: TGTGCCAGCAGGGGGGGGGTCAGGGGTTTAAGGACTGAAGCTTTCTTT; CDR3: CASRGGVRGLRTEAFF
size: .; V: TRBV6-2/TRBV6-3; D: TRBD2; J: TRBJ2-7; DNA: TGTGCCAGCAGACCCTCCAGCGGGGGGCTCTACGAGCAGTACTTC; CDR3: CASRPSSGGLYEQYF
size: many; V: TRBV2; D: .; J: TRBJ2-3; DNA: TGTGCCAGCAGCGTTACCTTACCCCCAGATACGCAGTATTTT; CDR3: CASSVTLPPDTQYF
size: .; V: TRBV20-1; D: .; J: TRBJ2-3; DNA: TGCAGTGCTAGAGATTTGACGGTGGGAACTCTGGGCACAGATACGCAGTATTTT; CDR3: CSARDLTVGTLGTDTQYF
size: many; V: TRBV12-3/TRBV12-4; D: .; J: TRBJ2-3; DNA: TGTGCCAGCAGGGACAGCCCCGCGGTCGATACGCAGTATTTT; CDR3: CASRDSPAVDTQYF